The rows below give T cell receptor beta chains drawn from one sample of a study of T cell changes during pregnancy in multiple sclerosis. The repertoire was sequenced with immunoSEQ multiplex PCR; TCRdb's copy has only in-frame clones and lacks some. The sample lists 30,000 to 45,000 clones; about 89% were seen once. Sequencing was performed on CD8+ T cells from peripheral blood mononuclear cells, taken in the third trimester of pregnancy. The receptors originated from a female donor with multiple sclerosis, enrolled in a pregnancy study. The CDR3 runs from the conserved cysteine through the conserved F or W. D genes are given only for firm matches. Some rows mark clone size as missing; the rest say once, few, many or name a class of expanded clone.

clone_size j_call d_call v_call cdr3_nt cdr3_aa
NA TRBJ2-1 NA TRBV7-9 TGTGCCAGCACACCGACAGTCTCCTACAATGAGCAGTTCTTC CASTPTVSYNEQFF
NA TRBJ1-1 NA TRBV5-5 TGTGCCAGCAGCTTGTGGGGCAGGGACACTGAAGCTTTCTTT CASSLWGRDTEAFF
NA TRBJ2-2 NA TRBV9 TGTGCCAGCAGCGTACAGAGGGCCAACACCGGGGAGCTGTTTTTT CASSVQRANTGELFF
NA TRBJ2-3 TRBD1 TRBV13 TGTGCCAGCAGCTTACACGGGACAGGGGAGGTGGATACGCAGTATTTT CASSLHGTGEVDTQYF
NA TRBJ1-1 TRBD1 TRBV12-5 TGTGCTAGTGGCTCCCGACAGGGGGTGAACACTGAAGCTTTCTTT CASGSRQGVNTEAFF
once TRBJ2-3 NA TRBV4-3 TGCGCCAGCAGCCCAGGTGATACGCAGTATTTT CASSPGDTQYF
NA TRBJ2-7 TRBD2 TRBV2 TGTGCCAGCAGCTTCGGCGGGAGCTACGAGCAGTACTTC CASSFGGSYEQYF
NA TRBJ1-2 TRBD1 TRBV25-1 TGTGCCAGCAGTGCCCAGACAGGGAACTATGGCTACACCTTC CASSAQTGNYGYTF
NA TRBJ1-2 TRBD1 TRBV5-1 TGCGCCAGCAGCTGGGACAGAGCTAACTATGGCTACACCTTC CASSWDRANYGYTF
NA TRBJ2-1 NA TRBV6-1 TGTGCCAGCAGTGACAGCTCCTACAATGAGCAGTTCTTC CASSDSSYNEQFF
NA TRBJ1-2 NA TRBV19 TGTGCCAGTAGTCTGGGGGGCTATGGCTACACCTTC CASSLGGYGYTF
few TRBJ1-6 TRBD1 TRBV7-9 TGTGCCAGCAGCTTAGTTTCAAGACAGGGCGATTCACCCCTCCACTTT CASSLVSRQGDSPLHF
NA TRBJ2-5 TRBD1 TRBV7-8 TGTGCCAGCAGCCCTGGGACAGGGATAAGCGAGACCCAGTACTTC CASSPGTGISETQYF
NA TRBJ2-7 TRBD2 TRBV28 TGTGCCAGCAGCCCCGGATTAGCGGGGGGGCGGGAGCAGTACTTC CASSPGLAGGREQYF
NA TRBJ2-1 TRBD2 TRBV5-4 TGTGCCAGCAGCCAAGAGGGCGGGGGGGAAATCAATGAGCAGTTCTTC CASSQEGGGEINEQFF
once TRBJ1-5 NA TRBV7-2 TGTGCCAGCAGCCAGGGGACGGTCTATAGCAATCAGCCCCAGCATTTT CASSQGTVYSNQPQHF
NA TRBJ1-2 NA TRBV6-5 TGTGCCAGCAGTTACTATCAGGGTTTGGGCTACACCTTC CASSYYQGLGYTF
NA TRBJ2-1 TRBD2 TRBV2 TGTGCCAGCAGAGCCGGGACTAGCGCCTACAATGAGCAGTTCTTC CASRAGTSAYNEQFF
NA TRBJ2-3 TRBD1 TRBV16 TGTGCCAGCCGAACAGGGGATAAAGAGTATTTT CASRTGDKEYF
NA TRBJ2-7 TRBD2 TRBV5-6 TGTGCCAGCAGCTTGGTTGTGTCGACTAGCGGGAGTTACGAGCAGTACTTC CASSLVVSTSGSYEQYF
NA TRBJ1-1 NA TRBV5-1 TGCGCCAGCAGCTTGGCCGACAGTGGGAACACTGAAGCTTTCTTT CASSLADSGNTEAFF
NA TRBJ1-2 TRBD1 TRBV6-5 TGTGCCAGCAACAGACAGGGTGGTTCCTATGGCTACACCTTC CASNRQGGSYGYTF
NA TRBJ1-6 NA TRBV6-1 TGTGCCAGCAGTGAAGAGGCGGCCCGATATAATTCACCCCTCCACTTT CASSEEAARYNSPLHF
NA TRBJ2-1 NA TRBV19 TGTGCCAGTAGTATCTTAGCCTTACGGGGCAATGAGCAGTTCTTC CASSILALRGNEQFF
NA TRBJ2-3 TRBD2 TRBV11-2 TGTGCCAGCAGCTTAGTAGCGGGAGAGGCCGATACGCAGTATTTT CASSLVAGEADTQYF
once TRBJ2-3 TRBD1 TRBV30 TGTGCCTGGAGTCTGGCAGGGGGCGAGGGCGATACGCAGTATTTT CAWSLAGGEGDTQYF
NA TRBJ2-7 TRBD1 TRBV9 TGTGCCAGCAGCGACGGGTGGGACAGGGGAGACGAGCAGTACTTC CASSDGWDRGDEQYF
NA TRBJ1-2 NA TRBV7-9 TGTGCCAGCAGCCTAGGAGATGGTAGCTATGGCTACACCTTC CASSLGDGSYGYTF
NA TRBJ2-1 TRBD2 TRBV19 TGTGCCAGTAGTTCCAACAAAAGGAGCGGGAGGGCCAGTCGCAATGAGCAGTTCTTC CASSSNKRSGRASRNEQFF
once TRBJ2-2 TRBD1 TRBV7-9 TGTGCCAGCAGCCGATCGCAGGGGGCGAACACCGGGGAGCTGTTTTTT CASSRSQGANTGELFF
NA TRBJ1-5 NA TRBV5-5 TGTGCCAGCGACCCAGGGCCTGGTTATCAGCCCCAGCATTTT CASDPGPGYQPQHF